This TCR beta chain derives from a study of blood T cell repertoires in COVID-19. Assay: immunoSEQ multiplex PCR; the TCRdb copy retains only in-frame clones and omits some. The sample includes about 210,000 clones, more than 75% of them seen just once. Trimming took off 5 bases at V and 2 bases at J, with 6 bases between the two ends. The CDR3 has 12 amino acids. Per germline, CDR1 SGHAT and CDR2 FQNNGV. The TCR originated in a man aged 25 to 40 with acute COVID-19. Specimen: PBMCs or T cells enriched from blood (not recorded which). This rearrangement joins TRBV11-2 to TRBJ1-1; D is undetermined. The CDR3 is CASSPGNTEAFF. The CDR3 DNA reads TGTGCCAGCAGCCCGGGAAACACTGAAGCTTTCTTT.